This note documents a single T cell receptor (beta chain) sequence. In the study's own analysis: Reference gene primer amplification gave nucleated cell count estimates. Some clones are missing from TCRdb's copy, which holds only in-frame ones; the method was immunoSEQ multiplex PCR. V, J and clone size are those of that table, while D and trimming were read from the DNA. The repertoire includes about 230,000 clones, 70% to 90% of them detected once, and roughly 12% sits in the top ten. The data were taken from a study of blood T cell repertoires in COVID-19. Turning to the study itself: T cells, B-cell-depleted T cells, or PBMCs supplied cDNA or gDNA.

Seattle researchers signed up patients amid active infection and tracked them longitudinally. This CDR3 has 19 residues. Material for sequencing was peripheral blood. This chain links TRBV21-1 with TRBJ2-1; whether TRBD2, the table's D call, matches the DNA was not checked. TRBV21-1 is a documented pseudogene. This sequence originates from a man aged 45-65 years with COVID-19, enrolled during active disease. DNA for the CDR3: TGTGCCAGCAGCAAAGAACTAGCGGGAGGGCCTGTGGGACACAATGAGCAGTTCTTC. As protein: CASSKELAGGPVGHNEQFF.